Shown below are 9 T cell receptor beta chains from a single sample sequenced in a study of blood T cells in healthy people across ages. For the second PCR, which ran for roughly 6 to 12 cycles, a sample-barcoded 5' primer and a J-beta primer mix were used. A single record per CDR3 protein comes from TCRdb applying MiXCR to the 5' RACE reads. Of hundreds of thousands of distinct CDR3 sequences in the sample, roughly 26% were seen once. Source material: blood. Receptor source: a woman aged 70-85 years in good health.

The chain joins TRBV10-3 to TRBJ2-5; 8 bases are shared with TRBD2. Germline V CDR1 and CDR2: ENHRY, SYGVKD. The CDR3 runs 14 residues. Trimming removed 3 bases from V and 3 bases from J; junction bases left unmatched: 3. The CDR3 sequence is CAISDPAGEETQYF. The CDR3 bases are TGTGCCATCAGTGATCCAGCGGGAGAAGAGACCCAGTACTTC.

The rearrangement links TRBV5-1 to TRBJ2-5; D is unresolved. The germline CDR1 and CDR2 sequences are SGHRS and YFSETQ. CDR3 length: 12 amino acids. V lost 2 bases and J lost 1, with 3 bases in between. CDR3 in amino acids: CASSLPQETQYF. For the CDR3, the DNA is TGCGCCAGCAGCTTACCCCAAGAGACCCAGTACTTC.

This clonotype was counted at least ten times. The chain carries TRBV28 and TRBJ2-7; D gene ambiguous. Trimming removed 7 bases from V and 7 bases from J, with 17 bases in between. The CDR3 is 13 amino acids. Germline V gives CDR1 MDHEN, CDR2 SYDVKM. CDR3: CASKAGEVGEQYF. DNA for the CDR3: TGTGCCAGCAAGGCAGGTGAGGTGGGAGAGCAGTACTTC.

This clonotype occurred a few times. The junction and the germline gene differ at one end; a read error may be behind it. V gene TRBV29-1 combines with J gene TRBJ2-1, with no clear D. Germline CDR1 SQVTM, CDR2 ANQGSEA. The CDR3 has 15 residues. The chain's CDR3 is CSAEVWDSPYNEQFF. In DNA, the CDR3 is TGCAGCGCTGAAGTTTGGGATAGCCCCTACAATGAGCAGTTCTTC.

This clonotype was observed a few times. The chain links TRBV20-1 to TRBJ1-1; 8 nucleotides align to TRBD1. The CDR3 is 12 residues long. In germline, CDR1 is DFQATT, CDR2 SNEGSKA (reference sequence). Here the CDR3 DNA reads TGCAGCGACAGGGGTGAGAACACTGAAGCTTTCTTT. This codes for CSDRGENTEAFF.

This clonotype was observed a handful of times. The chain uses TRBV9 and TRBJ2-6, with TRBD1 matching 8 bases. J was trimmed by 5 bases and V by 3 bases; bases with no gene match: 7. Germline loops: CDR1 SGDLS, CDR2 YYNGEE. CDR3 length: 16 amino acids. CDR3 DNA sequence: TGTGCCAGCAGCGCAGGGGGCGCCGTCTGGGCCAACGTCCTGACTTTC. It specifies CASSAGGAVWANVLTF.

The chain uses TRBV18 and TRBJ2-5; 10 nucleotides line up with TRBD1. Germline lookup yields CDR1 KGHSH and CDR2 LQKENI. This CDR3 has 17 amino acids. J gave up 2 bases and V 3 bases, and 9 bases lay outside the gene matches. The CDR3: CASSPNPDRGNQETQYF. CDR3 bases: TGTGCCAGCTCACCCAATCCGGACAGGGGGAATCAAGAGACCCAGTACTTC.

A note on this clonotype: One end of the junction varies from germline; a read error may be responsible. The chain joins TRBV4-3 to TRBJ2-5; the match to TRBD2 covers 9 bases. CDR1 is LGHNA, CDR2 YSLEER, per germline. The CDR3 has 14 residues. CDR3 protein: CASSPSGKEEAQYF. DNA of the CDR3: TGCGCCAGCAGTCCTAGCGGGAAAGAAGAGGCCCAGTACTTC.

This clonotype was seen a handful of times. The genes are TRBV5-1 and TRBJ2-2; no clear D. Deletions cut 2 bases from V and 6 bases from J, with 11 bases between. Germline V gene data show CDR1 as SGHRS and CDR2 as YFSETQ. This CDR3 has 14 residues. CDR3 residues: CASSFDGWAGELFF. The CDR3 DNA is TGCGCCAGCAGCTTCGACGGTTGGGCCGGGGAGCTGTTTTTT.